This T cell receptor (beta chain) was recorded in a study of blood T cell repertoires in COVID-19. About the research overall: Italy, Spain and the United States were the sources of the convalescent and acute COVID-19 samples.

Germline V lookup: CDR1 SGHRS, CDR2 YFSETQ. This CDR3 spans 18 amino acids. V lost 4 bases to trimming and J lost 1 base, with 23 bases between them. This table comes from immunoSEQ multiplex PCR, and its TCRdb copy is limited to in-frame clones, with some not included. The data hold nearly 350,000 clones, with roughly 89% observed a single time. The gene calls are TRBV5-1 and TRBJ1-2; D is unresolved. Sequenced input: peripheral blood. The receptor was derived from a woman aged 18-29 years who had recovered from COVID-19. The CDR3 nucleotides are TGCGCCAGCAGCCCGATAATAGACAACCAGCACAATAACTATGGCTACACCTTC. The encoded protein is CASSPIIDNQHNNYGYTF.